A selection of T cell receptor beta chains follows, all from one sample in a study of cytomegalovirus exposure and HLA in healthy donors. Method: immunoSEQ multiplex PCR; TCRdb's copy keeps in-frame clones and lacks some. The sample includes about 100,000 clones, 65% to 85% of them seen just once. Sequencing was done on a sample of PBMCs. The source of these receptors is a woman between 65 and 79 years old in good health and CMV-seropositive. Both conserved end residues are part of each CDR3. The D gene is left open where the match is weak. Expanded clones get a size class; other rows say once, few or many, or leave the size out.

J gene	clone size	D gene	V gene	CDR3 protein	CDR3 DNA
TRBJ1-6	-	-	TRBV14	CASSQSQNSPLHF	TGTGCCAGCAGCCAATCCCAGAATTCACCCCTCCACTTT
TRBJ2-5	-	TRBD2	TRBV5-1	CASSLGMASGKQETQYF	TGCGCCAGCAGCTTGGGGATGGCTAGCGGGAAACAAGAGACCCAGTACTTC
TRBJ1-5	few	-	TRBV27	CASSLWAGGNQPQHF	TGTGCCAGCAGTTTATGGGCAGGAGGTAATCAGCCCCAGCATTTT
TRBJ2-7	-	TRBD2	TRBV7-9	CASSLAGTSGSGSYEQYF	TGTGCCAGCAGCTTAGCAGGGACTAGCGGGAGTGGTTCCTACGAGCAGTACTTC
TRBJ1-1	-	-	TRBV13	CASSGGGAPPNTEAFF	TGTGCCAGCAGCGGCGGGGGGGCCCCGCCGAACACTGAAGCTTTCTTT
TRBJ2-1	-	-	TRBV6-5	CASSHNRVSEQFF	TGTGCCAGCAGTCATAACAGGGTATCCGAGCAGTTCTTC
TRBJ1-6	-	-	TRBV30	CAWSATTGDSPLHF	TGTGCCTGGAGCGCGACGACGGGTGATTCACCCCTCCACTTT
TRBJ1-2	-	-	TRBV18	CASSTDRANYGYTF	TGTGCCAGCTCAACCGACAGAGCTAACTATGGCTACACCTTC
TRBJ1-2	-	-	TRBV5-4	CASSLIQVNYGYTF	TGTGCCAGCAGCCTGATACAGGTGAACTATGGCTACACCTTC
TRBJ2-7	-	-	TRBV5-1	CASSLNSLGPYEQYF	TGCGCCAGCAGCTTGAATTCTTTGGGGCCGTACGAGCAGTACTTC
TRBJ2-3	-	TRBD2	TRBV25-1	CASSEFQRGGADTQYF	TGTGCCAGCAGTGAATTCCAGCGGGGGGGGGCAGATACGCAGTATTTT
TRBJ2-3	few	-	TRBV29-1	CSAVPLAWTKDTQYF	TGCAGCGCCGTCCCGCTAGCATGGACGAAAGATACGCAGTATTTT
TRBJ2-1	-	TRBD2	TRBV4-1	CASSQEGGLATYNEQFF	TGCGCCAGCAGCCAAGAAGGAGGACTAGCGACATACAATGAGCAGTTCTTC
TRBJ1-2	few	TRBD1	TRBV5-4	CASSWALGGQGTYGYTF	TGTGCCAGCAGCTGGGCCCTCGGGGGACAGGGAACCTATGGCTACACCTTC
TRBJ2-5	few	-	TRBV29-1	CSVESSPGDQYF	TGCAGCGTTGAGTCCTCCCCGGGAGACCAGTACTTC
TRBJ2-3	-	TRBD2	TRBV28	CASRVRGTSGSGRPPRGDTDTQYF	TGTGCCAGCAGGGTTAGGGGGACTAGCGGGAGTGGGAGGCCCCCCCGGGGGGACACAGATACGCAGTATTTT
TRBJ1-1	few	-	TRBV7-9	CASSPSGGEAFF	TGTGCCAGCAGCCCCTCGGGGGGTGAAGCTTTCTTT
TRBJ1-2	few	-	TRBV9	CASSAPDRSSDGYTF	TGTGCCAGCAGCGCCCCCGACAGGTCGAGCGATGGCTACACCTTC
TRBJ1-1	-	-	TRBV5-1	CASSLATDTEAFF	TGCGCCAGCAGCTTGGCCACGGACACTGAAGCTTTCTTT
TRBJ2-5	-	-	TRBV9	CASSVGGRQETQYF	TGTGCCAGCAGCGTGGGGGGGCGGCAAGAGACCCAGTACTTC
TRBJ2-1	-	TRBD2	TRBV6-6	CASSYRRLAGSDEQFF	TGTGCCAGCAGTTACCGCCGGCTAGCGGGGTCTGATGAGCAGTTCTTC
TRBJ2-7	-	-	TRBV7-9	CSSSLFPYEQYF	TGTTCCAGCAGCCTCTTCCCTTACGAGCAGTACTTC
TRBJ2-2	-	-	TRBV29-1	CSVVVGAATGELFF	TGCAGCGTTGTTGTTGGGGCGGCCACCGGGGAGCTGTTTTTT
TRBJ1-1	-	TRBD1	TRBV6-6	CASMSRGMNTEAFF	TGTGCCAGCATGTCCAGGGGGATGAACACTGAAGCTTTCTTT
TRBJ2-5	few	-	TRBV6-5	CASSHRQVQETQYF	TGTGCCAGCAGTCACCGACAGGTCCAAGAGACCCAGTACTTC
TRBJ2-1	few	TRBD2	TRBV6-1	CASRLADLYNEQFF	TGTGCCAGCAGGCTAGCGGACCTATACAATGAGCAGTTCTTC
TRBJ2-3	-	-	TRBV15	CATSRDVAPDTQYF	TGTGCCACCAGCAGAGATGTAGCGCCAGATACGCAGTATTTT
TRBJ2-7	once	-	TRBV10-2	CASSPKLPSYEQYF	TGCGCCAGCAGCCCGAAACTCCCCTCCTACGAGCAGTACTTC
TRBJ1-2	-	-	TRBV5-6	CASSLVQGGGYGYTF	TGTGCCAGCAGCTTGGTGCAGGGCGGTGGCTATGGCTACACCTTC
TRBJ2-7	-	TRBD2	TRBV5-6	CASSPLGLADSSYEQYF	TGTGCCAGCAGCCCCCTGGGACTAGCGGATAGCTCCTACGAGCAGTACTTC
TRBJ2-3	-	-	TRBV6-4	CASSSGSAGTTDTQYF	TGTGCCAGCAGTTCGGGCTCGGCGGGCACCACAGATACGCAGTATTTT
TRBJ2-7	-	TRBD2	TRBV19	CASSIAGGIHEQYF	TGTGCCAGTAGTATAGCGGGAGGCATCCACGAGCAGTACTTC
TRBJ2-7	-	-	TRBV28	CASSFSYEQYF	TGTGCCAGCAGTTTTAGCTACGAGCAGTACTTC
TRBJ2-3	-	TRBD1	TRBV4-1	CASSQSTGTGYTDTQYF	TGCGCCAGCAGCCAATCTACCGGGACAGGGTACACAGATACGCAGTATTTT
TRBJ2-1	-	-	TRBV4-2	CASSQGARNEQFF	TGTGCCAGCAGCCAAGGGGCCCGGAATGAGCAGTTCTTC
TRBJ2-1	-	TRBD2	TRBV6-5	CASSFGGLASPEQFF	TGTGCCAGCAGTTTCGGGGGACTAGCGTCCCCTGAGCAGTTCTTC
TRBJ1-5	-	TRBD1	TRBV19	CASSSGTVISPQHF	TGTGCCAGTAGTTCCGGGACAGTCATCAGCCCCCAGCATTTT
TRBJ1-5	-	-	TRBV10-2	CASSEGSGRRPQHF	TGCGCCAGCAGTGAAGGCTCAGGGAGGAGGCCCCAGCATTTT
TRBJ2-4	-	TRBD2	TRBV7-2	CASSLDYYAGGKLKNIQYF	TGTGCCAGCAGCTTAGATTATTACGCGGGAGGCAAACTCAAAAACATTCAGTACTTC
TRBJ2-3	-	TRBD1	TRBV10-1	CASSDTRGLSTDTQYF	TGCGCCAGCAGTGATACAAGGGGGCTTAGCACAGATACGCAGTATTTT
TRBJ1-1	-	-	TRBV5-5	CASSYGRGGNTEAFF	TGTGCCAGCAGCTACGGACGGGGGGGCAACACTGAAGCTTTCTTT
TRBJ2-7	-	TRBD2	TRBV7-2	CASSLLAGGRSSYEQYF	TGTGCCAGCAGCCTTTTAGCGGGGGGTAGAAGCTCCTACGAGCAGTACTTC
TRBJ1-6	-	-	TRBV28	CASSLSSYNSPLHF	TGTGCCAGCAGTTTGAGCTCCTATAATTCACCCCTCCACTTT
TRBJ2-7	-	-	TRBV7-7	CASSLGRRSEQYF	TGTGCTAGCAGCTTAGGTCGTAGAAGCGAGCAGTACTTC
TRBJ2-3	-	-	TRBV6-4	CASSSTASYTDTQYF	TGTGCCAGCAGTTCGACTGCTTCATACACAGATACGCAGTATTTT
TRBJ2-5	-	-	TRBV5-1	CASSQGTAGTQYF	TGCGCCAGCAGCCAGGGGACCGCCGGGACCCAGTACTTC
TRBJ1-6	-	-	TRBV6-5	CASRLVGGWSPLHF	TGTGCCAGCAGATTGGTCGGGGGATGGTCACCCCTCCACTTT
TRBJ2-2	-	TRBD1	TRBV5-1	CASSPEQGAGGELFF	TGCGCCAGCAGCCCTGAACAGGGGGCGGGCGGGGAGCTGTTTTTT
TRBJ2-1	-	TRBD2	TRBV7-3	CASSPGRTSDNEQFF	TGTGCCAGCAGCCCGGGTCGGACTAGCGACAATGAGCAGTTCTTC
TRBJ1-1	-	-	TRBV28	CASSLLRSEAFF	TGTGCCAGCAGTTTATTACGGAGTGAAGCTTTCTTT
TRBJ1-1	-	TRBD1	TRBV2	CASRDRTGGRAFF	TGTGCCAGCAGAGACCGGACAGGGGGCAGAGCTTTCTTT
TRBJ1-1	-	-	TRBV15	CATSVGHVGQNTEAFF	TGTGCCACCAGCGTGGGACACGTTGGCCAGAACACTGAAGCTTTCTTT
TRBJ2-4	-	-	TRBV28	CASSSTVEAHIQYF	TGTGCCAGCAGTTCGACTGTCGAGGCCCATATTCAGTACTTC
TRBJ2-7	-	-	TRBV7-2	CASSLNPGPSYEQYF	TGTGCCAGCAGCTTAAACCCAGGTCCCTCCTACGAGCAGTACTTC
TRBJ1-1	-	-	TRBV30	CAWSVRVAGRADTEAFF	TGTGCCTGGAGTGTACGAGTAGCAGGCAGGGCGGACACTGAAGCTTTCTTT
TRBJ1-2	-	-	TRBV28	CASSAQQGGYTF	TGTGCCAGCAGTGCCCAACAGGGCGGCTACACCTTC
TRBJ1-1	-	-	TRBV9	CASSVDRISLGSTEAFF	TGTGCCAGCAGCGTAGACCGGATCTCGCTTGGGAGCACTGAAGCTTTCTTT
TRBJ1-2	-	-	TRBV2	CASSLKQGPHYGYTF	TGTGCCAGCAGTTTAAAACAGGGACCTCATTATGGCTACACCTTC
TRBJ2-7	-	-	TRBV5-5	CASSQVRERYEQYF	TGTGCCAGCAGCCAAGTCAGGGAACGGTACGAGCAGTACTTC
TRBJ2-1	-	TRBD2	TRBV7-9	CASKVAGKGEQFF	TGTGCCAGCAAGGTAGCGGGGAAGGGTGAGCAGTTCTTC